Each of the 28 T cell receptor beta chains below was sequenced from the same sample in a study of spatial heterogeneity in lung cancer. TCRdb reanalysed the 5' RACE reads using MiXCR and keeps one entry per CDR3 protein. The sample includes fewer than 65,000 distinct CDR3 sequences, about 6.3% seen only once; the top ten take about 15%. The time point is: sample taken at primary tumor resection. The starting material was PBMCs, obtained at surgery. The receptors stem from a female donor with early-stage non-small cell lung cancer.

This clonotype was observed many times. The chain carries TRBV29-1 and TRBJ2-3; the D gene is possibly TRBD1 (5 bases). The CDR3 is 15 residues long. Germline CDR1 is SQVTM and CDR2 is ANQGSEA. Trimming shortened V by 7 bases and J by 3 bases, and 20 bases separated the two germline ends. The CDR3: CSGGSQGTGTDTQYF. CDR3 sequence (DNA): TGCAGCGGTGGGTCCCAGGGAACGGGTACAGATACGCAGTATTTT.

Ten or more counts support this clonotype. This chain joins TRBV20-1 and TRBJ2-1, with D possibly matching TRBD2 (5 bases). The CDR3 is 11 residues long. V was trimmed by 8 bases and J by 13 bases, leaving 18 bases between them. The germline CDR1 and CDR2 sequences are DFQATT and SNEGSKA (reference sequence). The CDR3 reads CSIYSDYLQFF. The CDR3 DNA sequence: TGCAGTATCTACTCAGACTACCTACAGTTCTTC.

This clonotype was observed at least ten times. This chain's CDR3 is CSVDPTEGDAGELFF. CDR3 DNA sequence: TGCAGCGTTGATCCGACAGAGGGGGACGCCGGGGAGCTGTTTTTT. The chain is built from TRBV29-1 and TRBJ2-2, with a possible D match to TRBD1 (6 bases). The CDR3 is made up of 15 amino acids. Trimming removed 3 bases from V and 6 bases from J, with 17 bases in between. The germline CDR1 and CDR2 sequences are SQVTM and ANQGSEA.

The V gene is TRBV9, the J gene TRBJ2-1; D might be TRBD1 (5 bases). The germline V gene has CDR1 SGDLS and CDR2 YYNGEE. Trimming pared 4 bases from V and 6 bases from J, leaving 17 bases between. CDR3 size: 15 residues. The CDR3 region has the DNA TGTGCCAGCAGCCTAAGGCAGGGTAGGGGCAATGAGCAGTTCTTC. It yields the protein CASSLRQGRGNEQFF.

The table lists this clonotype with a few counts. V gene TRBV19 combines with J gene TRBJ1-2; tentatively, D is TRBD1 (6 bases). This CDR3 has 15 residues. Germline values: CDR1 LNHDA, CDR2 SQIVND (reference sequence). Deletions cut 3 bases from V and 1 base from J, with 12 bases between. The CDR3 is CASSIRTDLNYGYTF. CDR3 nucleotides: TGTGCCAGTAGTATCCGGACAGACCTTAACTATGGCTACACCTTC.

Many counts were recorded for this clonotype. The rearrangement joins TRBV6-5 to TRBJ1-2; tentatively, D is TRBD1 (6 bases). V lost 10 bases and J lost 8, with 17 bases in between. Germline CDR1 and CDR2: MNHEY and SVGAGI. The CDR3 runs 12 residues. This CDR3 reads CATKEGDRGYTF. The CDR3 region has the DNA TGTGCCACCAAAGAGGGGGATCGCGGCTACACCTTC.

This clonotype appeared many times. The rearrangement links TRBV5-1 to TRBJ2-1; 13 bases line up with TRBD2. Trimming took 5 bases from V and 5 from J; bases not matched to a gene: 7. This CDR3 is built from 16 residues. Per the germline V gene, CDR1 is SGHRS and CDR2 is YFSETQ. CDR3 DNA sequence: TGCGCCAGCAGTCCGGGACTAGCGGGGTTCGACAATGAGCAGTTCTTC. This encodes CASSPGLAGFDNEQFF.

As for this clonotype: This may arise from a read error, as a much more abundant clone is one base away. V usage is TRBV5-4 and J usage is TRBJ2-3, with D maybe TRBD2 (6 bases). The CDR3 runs 14 residues. CDR1 and CDR2 from the germline V gene are SGHNT and YYREEE (reference sequence). Deletions cut 7 bases from V and 3 bases from J, with 15 bases between. CDR3 sequence (DNA): TGTGCCAGCGGGCCGGACGGAGGGACAGATACGCAGTATTTT. This encodes CASGPDGGTDTQYF.

In this sample, this clonotype is medium-sized (0.01 to 0.1%). V usage is TRBV7-9 and J usage is TRBJ2-5, with D uncertain. The CDR3 is made up of 14 amino acids. Trimming took off 1 base at V and 2 bases at J, with 8 bases between the two ends. The V gene's germline CDR1 is SEHNR and CDR2 FQNEAQ (reference sequence). DNA of the CDR3: TGTGCCAGCAGCTTAGTTTCAGGACAAGAGACCCAGTACTTC. This translates into CASSLVSGQETQYF.

This clonotype has at least ten counts. The chain couples TRBV5-1 to TRBJ2-6; no firm D call. This CDR3 spans 17 amino acids. The germline CDR1 and CDR2 sequences are SGHRS and YFSETQ. Trimming pared 0 bases from V and 0 bases from J, leaving 10 bases between. Here the CDR3 DNA reads TGCGCCAGCAGCTTGGCCTTTGGGGACTCTGGGGCCAACGTCCTGACTTTC. Amino acids: CASSLAFGDSGANVLTF. Full variable domain (remainder filled in from reference TRBV5-1 and TRBJ2-6): KAGVTQTPRYLIKTRGQQVTLSCSPISGHRSVSWYQQTPGQGLQFLFEYFSETQRNKGNFPGRFSGRQFSNSRSEMNVSTLELGDSALYLCASSLAFGDSGANVLTFGAGSRLTVL.

This clonotype appeared many times. The gene calls are TRBV12-3 or TRBV12-4 and TRBJ1-3; D is unresolved. The CDR3 consists of 14 residues. Trimming left V 5 bases short and J 5 bases short, with 13 bases between. DNA for the CDR3: TGTGCCAGCAGTCCCAGGATGTTCAGAAACACCATATATTTT. Amino acids: CASSPRMFRNTIYF.

The table lists this clonotype with a few counts. This rearrangement joins TRBV9 to TRBJ2-1, with a possible D match to TRBD2 (6 bases). The CDR3 spans 15 residues. V was pared by 6 bases and J by 4 bases, with 17 bases between. CDR1 and CDR2 (germline): SGDLS, YYNGEE. The CDR3 coding sequence is TGTGCCAGCACCCATCCGGGAGACGTTTACAATGAGCAGTTCTTC. Translation: CASTHPGDVYNEQFF.

This clonotype was found many times. The V gene is TRBV29-1, the J gene TRBJ2-5; D perhaps matches TRBD1 (6 bases). Trimming removed 5 bases from V and 0 bases from J, with 7 bases in between. The CDR3 has 12 residues. Germline CDR1 reads SQVTM; CDR2 reads ANQGSEA. CDR3 protein: CSVHRDQETQYF. CDR3 sequence (DNA): TGCAGCGTTCACAGGGACCAAGAGACCCAGTACTTC.

The table lists this clonotype with a few counts. The chain uses TRBV4-2 and TRBJ1-3; D gene ambiguous. Germline V gene lookup returns CDR1 LGHNA and CDR2 YNFKEQ. This CDR3 comprises 16 residues. V lost 3 bases and J 0 bases, leaving 12 bases between the germline ends. This CDR3 is CASSQSGGNSGNTIYF. The CDR3 DNA sequence: TGTGCCAGCAGCCAGAGCGGTGGGAACTCTGGAAACACCATATATTTT.

In this sample, this clonotype turned up a few times. The chain couples TRBV12-3 or TRBV12-4 to TRBJ2-3, with TRBD2 identical over 7 bases. J lost 2 bases, V lost 2 bases, and 4 bases had no gene match. This CDR3 comprises 15 residues. The CDR3 nucleotides read TGTGCCAGCAGTTTAAGGGGAGGGTTCACAGATACGCAGTATTTT. Protein: CASSLRGGFTDTQYF.

This clonotype was picked up many times. V and J are TRBV5-1 and TRBJ2-1; 9 bases are a match to TRBD2. Germline CDR1 reads SGHRS; CDR2 reads YFSETQ. V lost 0 bases to trimming and J lost 4 bases; unmatched junction nucleotides: 2. This CDR3 contains 15 residues. The CDR3 reads CASSLGTSGYNEQFF. DNA of the CDR3: TGCGCCAGCAGCTTGGGCACTAGCGGGTACAATGAGCAGTTCTTC.

CDR3 nucleotide sequence: TGTGCCACCAGCAGCGATACTAGAAACATTCAGTACTTC. The encoded protein is CATSSDTRNIQYF. This rearrangement joins TRBV15 to TRBJ2-4; a weak D match, TRBD2 (5 bases). The CDR3 length is 13 residues. V lost 3 bases to trimming and J lost 6 bases, with 9 bases between them. Germline CDR1 is LNHNV and CDR2 is YYDKDF (reference sequence).

This clonotype came up a few times. The rearrangement uses TRBV2 and TRBJ2-3; the match to TRBD1 covers 10 bases. The CDR3 is 15 residues long. J gave up 1 base and V 6 bases, and 4 bases lay outside the gene matches. Per germline, CDR1 SNHLY and CDR2 FYNNEI. Here the CDR3 reads CASRIGTGGTDTQYF. DNA for the CDR3: TGTGCCAGCAGGATCGGGACAGGGGGCACAGATACGCAGTATTTT. The full variable domain, completed using reference TRBV2 and TRBJ2-3, is EPEVTQTPSHQVTQMGQEVILRCVPISNHLYFYWYRQILGQKVEFLVSFYNNEISEKSEIFDDQFSVERPDGSNFTLKIRSTKLEDSAMYFCASRIGTGGTDTQYFGPGTRLTVL.

This clonotype was observed many times. This chain links TRBV9 with TRBJ2-1; 9 positions match TRBD2. The CDR3 is 18 residues long. The V gene end was trimmed by 1 base and the J gene end by 2 bases; junction bases not matched to a gene: 10. Per germline, CDR1 SGDLS and CDR2 YYNGEE. The CDR3 loop reads CASSVRPGGTSPYNEQFF. CDR3 bases: TGTGCCAGCAGCGTAAGGCCGGGAGGGACTAGCCCCTACAATGAGCAGTTCTTC.

This clonotype was seen repeatedly, ten times or more. The chain recombines TRBV11-2 with TRBJ2-2; no definite D call. This CDR3 contains 17 residues. Germline V CDR1 and CDR2: SGHAT, FQNNGV. V shed 5 bases and J shed 3 bases, with 19 bases lying between them. The CDR3 is CASSPPSVGVDTGELFF. The CDR3 DNA reads as TGTGCCAGCAGCCCACCCTCGGTTGGGGTGGACACCGGGGAGCTGTTTTTT. Looking up the rest from reference TRBV11-2 and TRBJ2-2 gives the full variable domain: EAGVAQSPRYKIIEKRQSVAFWCNPISGHATLYWYQQILGQGPKLLIQFQNNGVVDDSQLPKDRFSAERLKGVDSTLKIQPAKLEDSAVYLCASSPPSVGVDTGELFFGEGSRLTVL.

In its sample, this clonotype was seen many times. The chain is built from TRBV5-6 and TRBJ2-7; no definite D call. The CDR3 totals 14 residues. The germline V gene has CDR1 SGHDT and CDR2 YYEEEE. V lost 0 bases and J 4 bases, leaving 11 bases between the germline ends. The CDR3 region has the DNA TGTGCCAGCAGCTTGGGGGTGGACCTATACGAGCAGTACTTC. This codes for CASSLGVDLYEQYF.

CDR3 coding DNA: TGTGCCAGCAGTCCCTGGACAGGGGCGATGGATGAAAAACTGTTTTTT. Its protein product is CASSPWTGAMDEKLFF. The chain links TRBV28 to TRBJ1-4; 9 positions agree with TRBD1. Trimming took 5 bases from V and 6 from J; bases not matched to a gene: 10. The CDR3 is 16 residues long. Germline CDR1 MDHEN, CDR2 SYDVKM.

This clonotype was counted many times. V usage is TRBV7-2 and J usage is TRBJ1-2; tentative D call: TRBD1 (6 bases). The CDR3 spans 14 residues. V lost 5 bases to trimming and J lost 2 bases, with 12 bases between them. Germline V gene lookup returns CDR1 SGHTA and CDR2 FQGNSA. DNA of the CDR3: TGTGCCAGCAGCCCAGCTGGGACAAACTATGGCTACACCTTC. As protein: CASSPAGTNYGYTF.

In this sample, this clonotype turned up many times. This chain uses TRBV3-1 with TRBJ2-7; D might be TRBD1 or TRBD2, each matching 5 bases. V was trimmed by 3 bases and J by 7 bases, leaving 16 bases between them. The CDR3 consists of 14 residues. Germline CDR1 LGHDT, CDR2 YNNKEL (reference sequence). The CDR3 loop reads CASSHGTLPREQYV. In nucleotides, the CDR3 is TGTGCCAGCAGCCACGGGACCCTTCCGAGGGAGCAGTACGTC.

The chain recombines TRBV19 with TRBJ2-5; D possibly corresponds to TRBD2 (6 bases). The CDR3 covers 12 residues. The germline CDR1 and CDR2 sequences are LNHDA and SQIVND (reference sequence). V lost 7 bases and J lost 4, with 10 bases in between. The CDR3 nucleotides read TGTGCCAGTAATCTCGGGGGAGAGACCCAGTACTTC. Protein: CASNLGGETQYF.

The sample holds many counts of this clonotype. V gene TRBV12-3 or TRBV12-4 combines with J gene TRBJ2-2, with D possibly being TRBD2 (6 bases). Between the trimmed V and J ends, which lost 4 bases and 6 bases, there was a span of 15 bases. The CDR3 has 15 amino acids. The CDR3 coding sequence is TGTGCCAGCAGTTGGGGACTCGAAGGGGCCGGGGAGCTGTTTTTT. It specifies CASSWGLEGAGELFF.

Ten or more counts support this clonotype. The chain employs TRBV4-1 and TRBJ1-4; D is possibly TRBD1 (5 bases). Trimming pared 0 bases from V and 7 bases from J, leaving 12 bases between. Germline assignment: CDR1 MGHRA and CDR2 YSYEKL. The CDR3 is 15 amino acids. The CDR3 region is CASSQDGAGGEKLFF. CDR3 in DNA: TGCGCCAGCAGCCAAGATGGGGCGGGAGGTGAAAAACTGTTTTTT.

This clonotype was detected ten times or more. This sequence joins TRBV25-1 and TRBJ1-1; the D is unclear. CDR3 size: 10 residues. Germline V gene data show CDR1 as MGHDK and CDR2 as SYGVNS. Trimming stripped 4 bases from V and 7 bases from J, with 4 bases between. In DNA form, the CDR3 reads TGTGCCAGCAGTGGAGGTGAAGCTTTCTTT. Protein: CASSGGEAFF.